Listed below are T cell receptor beta chains from one sample, sequenced in a study of T-cell memory formation after mild COVID-19. Each CDR3 protein is one row after TCRdb ran MiXCR on the 5' RACE reads. The sample consists of some 410,000 distinct CDR3 sequences, less than 25% of them appearing once. What was sequenced was PBMCs or a T cell subset sorted from them (not recorded which). These receptors all stem from an adult woman who had mild COVID-19 (a few samples of this study predate the infection). Cell type and time point are not known. Each CDR3 is given with its conserved first and last residue. D genes are given only for firm matches. Clone size is shown for a subset of rows, as once, few, many or a class of expanded clone.

cdr3_aa: CASSQELARPAPSYNEQFF; cdr3_nt: TGCGCCAGCAGCCAAGAACTCGCCAGACCCGCTCCATCCTACAATGAGCAGTTCTTC; clone_size: few; v_call: TRBV4-1; d_call: NA; j_call: TRBJ2-1
cdr3_aa: CASGTASTDTQYF; cdr3_nt: TGCGCCAGCGGGACGGCTAGCACAGATACGCAGTATTTT; clone_size: NA; v_call: TRBV5-1; d_call: NA; j_call: TRBJ2-3
cdr3_aa: CASSTDRTYEQYF; cdr3_nt: TGCGCCAGCAGCACCGACCGGACCTACGAGCAGTACTTC; clone_size: NA; v_call: TRBV5-1; d_call: NA; j_call: TRBJ2-7
cdr3_aa: CASSGAPRGVHEQYF; cdr3_nt: TGTGCCAGCAGCGGGGCGCCGCGAGGGGTCCACGAGCAGTACTTC; clone_size: NA; v_call: TRBV7-9; d_call: NA; j_call: TRBJ2-7
cdr3_aa: CASSLAPSSGTDTQYF; cdr3_nt: TGCGCCAGCAGCTTGGCCCCTTCCTCCGGCACAGATACGCAGTATTTT; clone_size: few; v_call: TRBV5-1; d_call: NA; j_call: TRBJ2-3
cdr3_aa: CAWSAFNEQFF; cdr3_nt: TGTGCCTGGAGTGCTTTCAATGAGCAGTTCTTC; clone_size: few; v_call: TRBV30; d_call: NA; j_call: TRBJ2-1
cdr3_aa: CASTGGLTQPQHF; cdr3_nt: TGTGCCAGCACTGGGGGGTTGACTCAGCCCCAGCATTTT; clone_size: few; v_call: TRBV7-8; d_call: NA; j_call: TRBJ1-5
cdr3_aa: CASRIQGHLRDGYTF; cdr3_nt: TGTGCCAGCAGAATTCAGGGACACCTCAGGGATGGCTACACCTTC; clone_size: NA; v_call: TRBV27; d_call: NA; j_call: TRBJ1-2
cdr3_aa: CASSALGQGYEQYF; cdr3_nt: TGTGCCAGCAGTGCACTCGGACAGGGGTACGAGCAGTACTTC; clone_size: few; v_call: TRBV2; d_call: TRBD1; j_call: TRBJ2-7
cdr3_aa: CASSPRASSSYEQYF; cdr3_nt: TGTGCCAGCAGCCCCCGGGCTAGCAGCTCCTACGAGCAGTACTTC; clone_size: few; v_call: TRBV4-2; d_call: NA; j_call: TRBJ2-7
cdr3_aa: CASTAARSSYNEQFF; cdr3_nt: TGTGCCAGCACGGCCGCTCGAAGTTCCTACAATGAGCAGTTCTTC; clone_size: few; v_call: TRBV27; d_call: NA; j_call: TRBJ2-1
cdr3_aa: CASSSVEGSEAFF; cdr3_nt: TGTGCCAGTAGCTCGGTGGAGGGGTCTGAAGCTTTCTTT; clone_size: few; v_call: TRBV19; d_call: NA; j_call: TRBJ1-1
cdr3_aa: CSARGHGGQVRNYEQYF; cdr3_nt: TGCAGTGCTAGAGGTCATGGGGGACAGGTACGGAACTACGAGCAGTACTTC; clone_size: few; v_call: TRBV20-1; d_call: TRBD1; j_call: TRBJ2-7
cdr3_aa: CASSLVLGSLETQYF; cdr3_nt: TGTGCCAGCAGCTTAGTGTTAGGTTCCTTGGAGACCCAGTACTTC; clone_size: NA; v_call: TRBV7-9; d_call: NA; j_call: TRBJ2-5
cdr3_aa: CATRLADRDEQFF; cdr3_nt: TGTGCCACCAGACTAGCGGACAGGGATGAGCAGTTCTTC; clone_size: NA; v_call: TRBV24-1; d_call: NA; j_call: TRBJ2-1
cdr3_aa: CASSLVSSRSSGANVLTF; cdr3_nt: TGTGCCAGCAGCTTAGTCAGCTCCCGATCCTCTGGGGCCAACGTCCTGACTTTC; clone_size: NA; v_call: TRBV11-2; d_call: NA; j_call: TRBJ2-6
cdr3_aa: CASSPQGAINTEAFF; cdr3_nt: TGTGCCAGCAGTCCACAGGGGGCGATCAACACTGAAGCTTTCTTT; clone_size: NA; v_call: TRBV6-6; d_call: TRBD1; j_call: TRBJ1-1
cdr3_aa: CASSWTAAYEQYF; cdr3_nt: TGTGCCAGCAGCTGGACAGCAGCCTACGAGCAGTACTTC; clone_size: NA; v_call: TRBV6-2/TRBV6-3; d_call: NA; j_call: TRBJ2-7
cdr3_aa: CASSFSHSTYEQYF; cdr3_nt: TGTGCCAGCAGCTTCTCTCACAGTACCTACGAGCAGTACTTC; clone_size: NA; v_call: TRBV7-9; d_call: NA; j_call: TRBJ2-7
cdr3_aa: CASSGAGRHEQYF; cdr3_nt: TGTGCCAGCAGCGGGGCGGGTCGCCACGAGCAGTACTTC; clone_size: NA; v_call: TRBV7-9; d_call: NA; j_call: TRBJ2-7
cdr3_aa: CASSSATKGSSRRGEQFF; cdr3_nt: TGTGCCAGCAGTTCAGCTACCAAGGGATCGTCTCGCCGGGGTGAGCAGTTCTTC; clone_size: few; v_call: TRBV12-3/TRBV12-4; d_call: NA; j_call: TRBJ2-1
cdr3_aa: CASSLGVGGSGETQYF; cdr3_nt: TGTGCCAGCAGCTTGGGCGTCGGGGGCTCAGGAGAGACCCAGTACTTC; clone_size: NA; v_call: TRBV11-3; d_call: NA; j_call: TRBJ2-5
cdr3_aa: CATSGSGTHGYEQFF; cdr3_nt: TGTGCCACCAGCGGGAGCGGGACTCACGGCTATGAGCAGTTCTTC; clone_size: NA; v_call: TRBV24-1; d_call: TRBD2; j_call: TRBJ2-1
cdr3_aa: CASSLFGAGRDEQYF; cdr3_nt: TGCGCCAGCAGCTTGTTCGGCGCAGGCCGGGACGAGCAGTACTTC; clone_size: few; v_call: TRBV5-1; d_call: NA; j_call: TRBJ2-7
cdr3_aa: CAIRSMDNTEAFF; cdr3_nt: TGTGCCATCCGATCCATGGATAACACTGAAGCTTTCTTT; clone_size: NA; v_call: TRBV10-3; d_call: NA; j_call: TRBJ1-1
cdr3_aa: CASSVDRSSPQHF; cdr3_nt: TGTGCCAGCAGCGTAGACCGATCCTCGCCCCAGCATTTT; clone_size: NA; v_call: TRBV5-4; d_call: NA; j_call: TRBJ1-5
cdr3_aa: CSAKQGDQGEAFF; cdr3_nt: TGCAGTGCTAAACAGGGAGACCAGGGTGAAGCTTTCTTT; clone_size: NA; v_call: TRBV20-1; d_call: NA; j_call: TRBJ1-1
cdr3_aa: CASSAQGGNQPQHF; cdr3_nt: TGTGCCAGCAGCGCCCAGGGAGGGAATCAGCCCCAGCATTTT; clone_size: NA; v_call: TRBV7-9; d_call: NA; j_call: TRBJ1-5
cdr3_aa: CASSRLAGGPDTQYF; cdr3_nt: TGTGCCAGCAGCCGACTAGCGGGGGGACCAGATACGCAGTATTTT; clone_size: NA; v_call: TRBV7-7; d_call: TRBD2; j_call: TRBJ2-3
cdr3_aa: CAISYDRTYEQYF; cdr3_nt: TGTGCCATCAGTTACGACAGAACCTACGAGCAGTACTTC; clone_size: few; v_call: TRBV10-3; d_call: NA; j_call: TRBJ2-7
cdr3_aa: CASSRRPQQENTGELFF; cdr3_nt: TGTGCCAGCAGTCGCAGGCCCCAACAGGAGAACACCGGGGAGCTGTTTTTT; clone_size: few; v_call: TRBV4-2; d_call: NA; j_call: TRBJ2-2
cdr3_aa: CASSFGHGTDTQYF; cdr3_nt: TGTGCCAGCAGCTTTGGACATGGCACAGATACGCAGTATTTT; clone_size: NA; v_call: TRBV7-6; d_call: NA; j_call: TRBJ2-3
cdr3_aa: CASSWGPTETQYF; cdr3_nt: TGTGCCAGCAGCTGGGGGCCCACGGAGACCCAGTACTTC; clone_size: NA; v_call: TRBV12-3/TRBV12-4; d_call: NA; j_call: TRBJ2-5
cdr3_aa: CSARAASSYNEQFF; cdr3_nt: TGCAGTGCTAGAGCGGCGAGCAGTTACAATGAGCAGTTCTTC; clone_size: few; v_call: TRBV20-1; d_call: NA; j_call: TRBJ2-1
cdr3_aa: CSVTGVGYGYTF; cdr3_nt: TGCAGCGTTACAGGCGTCGGCTATGGCTACACCTTC; clone_size: NA; v_call: TRBV29-1; d_call: NA; j_call: TRBJ1-2
cdr3_aa: CASSYSGQVRGQPQHF; cdr3_nt: TGTGCCAGCAGTTACTCCGGACAGGTGAGAGGTCAGCCCCAGCATTTT; clone_size: NA; v_call: TRBV6-6; d_call: TRBD1; j_call: TRBJ1-5
cdr3_aa: CASSQIKTAMNTEAFF; cdr3_nt: TGTGCCAGCAGCCAAATTAAGACAGCAATGAACACTGAAGCTTTCTTT; clone_size: many; v_call: TRBV3-1; d_call: NA; j_call: TRBJ1-1
cdr3_aa: CASSYSPGGGTDTQYF; cdr3_nt: TGTGCCAGCAGTTACTCCCCGGGGGGGGGCACAGATACGCAGTATTTT; clone_size: NA; v_call: TRBV6-5; d_call: TRBD2; j_call: TRBJ2-3
cdr3_aa: CASSLVAGGLSGIQYF; cdr3_nt: TGTGCCAGCAGTTTAGTAGCGGGGGGCCTATCTGGCATTCAGTACTTC; clone_size: NA; v_call: TRBV12-3/TRBV12-4; d_call: TRBD2; j_call: TRBJ2-4
cdr3_aa: CASSQDSFGGADNSPLHF; cdr3_nt: TGCGCCAGCAGCCAAGATAGCTTCGGAGGGGCAGATAATTCACCCCTCCACTTT; clone_size: few; v_call: TRBV4-1; d_call: NA; j_call: TRBJ1-6
cdr3_aa: CASSLDRGQDTQYF; cdr3_nt: TGCGCCAGCAGCCTGGACAGGGGGCAAGATACGCAGTATTTT; clone_size: few; v_call: TRBV5-1; d_call: TRBD1; j_call: TRBJ2-3
cdr3_aa: CASSNSPGLVNEQFF; cdr3_nt: TGTGCCAGCAGTAACTCACCGGGACTAGTCAATGAGCAGTTCTTC; clone_size: few; v_call: TRBV6-4; d_call: TRBD2; j_call: TRBJ2-1
cdr3_aa: CASSTGQYYGYTF; cdr3_nt: TGTGCCAGCAGTACGGGACAGTACTATGGCTACACCTTC; clone_size: once; v_call: TRBV12-3/TRBV12-4; d_call: TRBD1; j_call: TRBJ1-2
cdr3_aa: CASMGSKNEAFF; cdr3_nt: TGTGCCAGCATGGGATCGAAGAATGAAGCTTTCTTT; clone_size: NA; v_call: TRBV6-1; d_call: NA; j_call: TRBJ1-1
cdr3_aa: CASSDSGITFSTDTQYF; cdr3_nt: TGTGCCAGCAGTGACTCGGGGATTACCTTTAGCACAGATACGCAGTATTTT; clone_size: few; v_call: TRBV6-4; d_call: NA; j_call: TRBJ2-3
cdr3_aa: CASSLQDTPQNEQFF; cdr3_nt: TGTGCCAGCAGTTTACAAGACACCCCCCAGAATGAGCAGTTCTTC; clone_size: NA; v_call: TRBV6-5; d_call: NA; j_call: TRBJ2-1
cdr3_aa: CASSRVGLAGEETQYF; cdr3_nt: TGTGCCAGCAGTCGGGTAGGACTAGCGGGGGAAGAGACCCAGTACTTC; clone_size: NA; v_call: TRBV6-6; d_call: TRBD2; j_call: TRBJ2-5
cdr3_aa: CASSPQSSNYNEQFF; cdr3_nt: TGTGCCAGCTCCCCACAGAGCTCGAACTACAATGAGCAGTTCTTC; clone_size: few; v_call: TRBV18; d_call: NA; j_call: TRBJ2-1
cdr3_aa: CASSLEAGDWNTEAFF; cdr3_nt: TGTGCCAGCAGTTTAGAGGCAGGGGATTGGAACACTGAAGCTTTCTTT; clone_size: many; v_call: TRBV28; d_call: NA; j_call: TRBJ1-1
cdr3_aa: CASSPRVNSYEQYF; cdr3_nt: TGTGCCAGCAGCCCCCGAGTAAACTCCTACGAGCAGTACTTC; clone_size: few; v_call: TRBV3-1; d_call: NA; j_call: TRBJ2-7
cdr3_aa: CASSFGGRMGYEQYF; cdr3_nt: TGTGCCAGCAGTTTTGGGGGCCGGATGGGCTACGAGCAGTACTTC; clone_size: NA; v_call: TRBV12-3/TRBV12-4; d_call: NA; j_call: TRBJ2-7
cdr3_aa: CASSEGANGYEQYF; cdr3_nt: TGTGCCAGCAGTGAAGGGGCGAATGGCTACGAGCAGTACTTC; clone_size: NA; v_call: TRBV2; d_call: NA; j_call: TRBJ2-7
cdr3_aa: CASSLGTSGTEGNEQFF; cdr3_nt: TGTGCCAGCAGCTTAGGGACTAGCGGGACCGAAGGCAATGAGCAGTTCTTC; clone_size: NA; v_call: TRBV7-2; d_call: TRBD2; j_call: TRBJ2-1
cdr3_aa: CASSFSMWSGANVLTF; cdr3_nt: TGTGCCAGCAGCTTTAGTATGTGGTCTGGGGCCAACGTCCTGACTTTC; clone_size: NA; v_call: TRBV7-8; d_call: NA; j_call: TRBJ2-6
cdr3_aa: CASSREPSGKIHEQYF; cdr3_nt: TGCGCCAGCAGCCGGGAGCCTAGCGGGAAGATCCACGAGCAGTACTTC; clone_size: NA; v_call: TRBV5-1; d_call: TRBD2; j_call: TRBJ2-7